A single sample is the source of the 10 T cell receptor beta chains below, sequenced in a study of blood T cell repertoires in COVID-19. Produced via immunoSEQ multiplex PCR; TCRdb's table is partial and in-frame only. Seen here are about 110,000 clones, roughly 90% observed once, and the top ten hold nearly 5%. Specimen: peripheral blood. The origin of the receptors is a man aged 35 to 55 with active or convalescent COVID-19.

J is TRBJ1-1 and V is TRBV11-2; 10 nucleotides line up with TRBD1. Germline V lookup: CDR1 SGHAT, CDR2 FQNNGV. CDR3 length: 13 amino acids. V gave up 4 bases and J gave up 11 bases; unmatched junction bases: 7. The CDR3 DNA is TGTGCCAGCAGCTCAGACAGGGGGCTCGGTGCTTTCTTT. It codes for CASSSDRGLGAFF.

This clone was detected only a few times. This chain links TRBV12-3 or TRBV12-4 with TRBJ2-1; a possible D gene is TRBD1 (5 bases). This CDR3 spans 13 amino acids. V was clipped by 8 bases and J by 8 bases, with 16 bases between them. DNA of the CDR3: TGTGCCAGCGGGGCAAAGTTCGTCGATGAGCAGTTCTTC. Translated: CASGAKFVDEQFF.

This chain joins TRBV5-1 and TRBJ2-1; D might be TRBD2 (6 bases). CDR1 is SGHRS, CDR2 YFSETQ, per germline. Trimming pared 9 bases from V and 1 base from J, leaving 17 bases between. CDR3 length equals 15 residues. The CDR3 protein is CATQSTGDSYNEQFF. The CDR3 DNA sequence: TGCGCCACCCAGTCGACGGGAGATTCCTACAATGAGCAGTTCTTC. The whole variable domain, remainder taken from reference TRBV5-1 and TRBJ2-1, is KAGVTQTPRYLIKTRGQQVTLSCSPISGHRSVSWYQQTPGQGLQFLFEYFSETQRNKGNFPGRFSGRQFSNSRSEMNVSTLELGDSALYLCATQSTGDSYNEQFFGPGTRLTVL.

The chain combines TRBV19 with TRBJ2-3, with 16 bases matching TRBD2. V was clipped by 5 bases and J by 10 bases; unmatched bases: 6. CDR1 LNHDA and CDR2 SQIVND come from the germline V gene (reference sequence). The CDR3 is made up of 15 amino acids. CDR3 in DNA: TGTGCCAGTAGTGCGGGACTAGCGGGAGGGTTCCCGCAGTATTTT. As protein: CASSAGLAGGFPQYF.

The chain employs TRBV30 and TRBJ1-1; 7 bases align to TRBD1. V trimming: 4 bases; J trimming: 1 base; junction bases outside the gene matches: 6. Germline-derived CDR1 and CDR2 are GTSNPN and SVGIG (reference sequence). The length of the CDR3 is 14 residues. CDR3 in amino acids: CAWTPQGSNTEAFF. The CDR3 nucleotides are TGTGCCTGGACCCCACAGGGGTCGAACACTGAAGCTTTCTTT.

This chain links TRBV6-1 with TRBJ1-2; D is unclear. In germline, CDR1 is MNHNS, CDR2 SASEGT. CDR3 length: 14 amino acids. The V and J ends lost 2 bases and 5 bases respectively, with 12 bases between them. CDR3 nucleotide sequence: TGTGCCAGCAGTGAACTGCTAGGTTCTTATGGCTACACCTTC. Translated, it gives CASSELLGSYGYTF.

The chain joins TRBV6-5 to TRBJ1-6; D not resolved. Trimming stripped 2 bases from V and 8 bases from J, with 13 bases between. The CDR3 is 15 residues long. The germline gives CDR1 MNHEY, CDR2 SVGAGI. The CDR3 DNA reads as TGTGCCAGCAGTTACAACTTGGTGGTTGATTCACCCCTCCACTTT. The encoded protein is CASSYNLVVDSPLHF.

The chain couples TRBV19 to TRBJ2-5; 7 bases are a match to TRBD2. After removal of 5 bases from V and 4 bases from J, the junction contained 13 bases not matched to a gene. Germline values: CDR1 LNHDA, CDR2 SQIVND (reference sequence). CDR3 length equals 16 residues. The CDR3 DNA sequence: TGTGCCAGTAGTCCCTTCACCTCCGCGGGAGCAGAGACCCAGTACTTC. This codes for CASSPFTSAGAETQYF.

The chain is built from TRBV7-2 and TRBJ2-5; a possible D gene is TRBD1 (6 bases). From germline, CDR1 is SGHTA and CDR2 FQGNSA. V lost 4 bases and J 2 bases, leaving 11 bases between the germline ends. The CDR3 spans 14 residues. CDR3 residues: CASSWRQGQETQYF. CDR3 coding DNA: TGTGCCAGCAGCTGGCGGCAGGGGCAAGAGACCCAGTACTTC.

The V call is TRBV30, the J call TRBJ1-3, with TRBD1 matching over 11 bases. The germline V gene encodes CDR1 GTSNPN and CDR2 SVGIG (reference sequence). Trimming at V came to 5 bases and at J to 1 base, leaving 4 bases not matched to a gene. CDR3 length equals 15 residues. CDR3 DNA: TGTGCCTGGGCCGGGACAGGGGGTTCTGGAAACACCATATATTTT. It is translated as CAWAGTGGSGNTIYF.